Listed below are T cell receptor beta chains from one sample, sequenced in a study of cytomegalovirus exposure and HLA in healthy donors. Clones were sequenced by immunoSEQ multiplex PCR, and TCRdb holds only the in-frame ones, with some missing. This sample carries approximately 210,000 clones, about three quarters of them seen once, and the ten largest clones take about 1%. The sequenced sample consisted of PBMCs. All receptors derive from a woman aged 40 to 55 in good health and CMV-seronegative. Each CDR3 is given with its conserved first and last residue. D genes are given only for firm matches. Part of the rows lack a size; the others show once, few, many or a class for expanded clones.

>TRBV25-1|once|NA|TRBJ2-5
TGTGCCAGCAGTGTCCGGGAGACCCAGTACTTC
CASSVRETQYF
>TRBV5-1|NA|NA|TRBJ2-1
TGCGCCAGCAGCTTGGATGGGACTTTAGACAATGAGCAGTTCTTC
CASSLDGTLDNEQFF
>TRBV5-1|NA|TRBD2|TRBJ2-5
TGCGCCAGCAGCCCGGGACTAGCGGGAGGAAGAGAGACCCAGTACTTC
CASSPGLAGGRETQYF
>TRBV11-2|NA|NA|TRBJ2-1
TGTGCCAGCAGCCGGTTGGGCGATGGCATCTACAATGAGCAGTTCTTC
CASSRLGDGIYNEQFF
>TRBV14|NA|TRBD2|TRBJ2-3
TGTGCCAGCAGCCAAGCGGAGCGGGGGGGCACAGATACGCAGTATTTT
CASSQAERGGTDTQYF
>TRBV30|NA|NA|TRBJ1-2
TGTGCCTGGAACAGGCTCTATGGCTACACCTTC
CAWNRLYGYTF
>TRBV4-1|NA|NA|TRBJ1-5
TGCGCCAGCAGCCACCCGGGGGGAGTCCTCGGGGGGAATCAGCCCCAGCATTTT
CASSHPGGVLGGNQPQHF
>TRBV7-2|NA|TRBD1|TRBJ1-1
TGTGCCAGCTCCCCACAGGGGATAAAGAACACTGAAGCTTTCTTT
CASSPQGIKNTEAFF
>TRBV30|NA|TRBD1|TRBJ1-2
TGTACCTGGGGACAGGGTGGCTACACCTTC
CTWGQGGYTF
>TRBV27|NA|TRBD1|TRBJ2-1
TGTGCCAGCAGAACAGGGGCCGTGAGGTCCTACAATGAGCAGTTCTTC
CASRTGAVRSYNEQFF
>TRBV11-2|once|TRBD2|TRBJ2-2
TGTGCCAGCAGCTTCGGTAGCGGGAGGGCCGGGGAGCTGTTTTTT
CASSFGSGRAGELFF
>TRBV7-9|NA|NA|TRBJ1-2
TGTGCCAGCAGCTTAGGTAGGGGATCTAACTATGGCTACACCTTC
CASSLGRGSNYGYTF
>TRBV14|NA|TRBD2|TRBJ2-1
TGTGCCAGCAGCCTAGGACTAGTTGGTTTGGATGAGCAGTTCTTC
CASSLGLVGLDEQFF
>TRBV5-1|NA|NA|TRBJ1-1
TGCGCCAGCAGCTTCATTTCAGGGACTGAAGCTTTCTTT
CASSFISGTEAFF
>TRBV14|NA|TRBD2|TRBJ2-1
TGTGCCAGCAGCCGAGGACTAGTAAACTCCTACAATGAGCAGTTCTTC
CASSRGLVNSYNEQFF
>TRBV7-3|NA|TRBD2|TRBJ2-3
TGTGCCAGCAGCTTAGGAAGACAAGCGGGAGGGCCCACAGATACGCAGTATTTT
CASSLGRQAGGPTDTQYF
>TRBV29-1|few|TRBD1|TRBJ2-1
TGCAGCGTTTCCGGACAGGGTAGGAATGAGCAGTTCTTC
CSVSGQGRNEQFF
>TRBV4-2|few|NA|TRBJ1-4
TGTGCCAGCAGCCCACTATTGGGGGCAGGGGCGGAAAAACTGTTTTTT
CASSPLLGAGAEKLFF
>TRBV11-3|once|TRBD2|TRBJ2-5
TGTGCCAGCAGCTTGGGCTTTCCAGGTAGCGGGAAAGAGACCCAGTACTTC
CASSLGFPGSGKETQYF
>TRBV11-3|NA|NA|TRBJ1-4
TGTGCCAGCAGCTTACGGGGGGGGTCTGAAAAACTGTTTTTT
CASSLRGGSEKLFF
>TRBV15|NA|NA|TRBJ1-1
TGTGCCACCAGCAGGAGGGGGTCTGATACTGAAGCTTTCTTT
CATSRRGSDTEAFF
>TRBV9|NA|NA|TRBJ2-1
TGTGCCAGCAGCGTAGGGGTTAGCAGGGATGAGCAGTTCTTC
CASSVGVSRDEQFF
>TRBV14|NA|NA|TRBJ1-2
TGTGCCAGCAGCCAAGTTGCAGGCCCCTATGGCTACACCTTC
CASSQVAGPYGYTF
>TRBV2|NA|NA|TRBJ2-3
TGTGCCAGCAGTTGGAGTAAAGATACGCAGTATTTT
CASSWSKDTQYF
>TRBV4-2|NA|TRBD2|TRBJ2-2
TGTGCCAGCAGCCAGGGGACTAGCGGGAGTCGGTACACCGGGGAGCTGTTTTTT
CASSQGTSGSRYTGELFF
>TRBV25-1|NA|NA|TRBJ2-3
TGTGCCAGCAGTGAATTCCGCGTAGGCACAGATACGCAGTATTTT
CASSEFRVGTDTQYF
>TRBV19|NA|NA|TRBJ2-7
TGTGCCAGTAGTATTTTCGGGGACTCCTACGAGCAGTACTTC
CASSIFGDSYEQYF
>TRBV19|NA|NA|TRBJ1-4
TGTGCCAGTAAGCGCGGGGGTGGGTCTAATGAAAAACTGTTTTTT
CASKRGGGSNEKLFF
>TRBV7-2|NA|TRBD1|TRBJ2-7
TGTGCCAGCAGCATGGACAGGGTCTCCTACGAGCAGTACTTC
CASSMDRVSYEQYF
>TRBV19|NA|NA|TRBJ1-5
TGTGCCAGTGGGGGGGGGCCCACCTCCTCATATAGCAATCAGCCCCAGCATTTT
CASGGGPTSSYSNQPQHF
>TRBV10-3|NA|TRBD2|TRBJ2-7
TGTGCCATCAGTGAGGGTTCCCGGGCTAGCGGGAGGTCACGCGAGCAGTACTTC
CAISEGSRASGRSREQYF
>TRBV7-2|NA|NA|TRBJ1-3
TGTGCCAGCAGCCCTACAGGGTCTGGAAACACCATATATTTT
CASSPTGSGNTIYF
>TRBV19|NA|TRBD1|TRBJ1-2
TGTGCCAGTAGCACATTCCCGGGACAGCCCTATGGCTACACCTTC
CASSTFPGQPYGYTF
>TRBV30|NA|NA|TRBJ1-1
TGTGCCTGGAGTGTAGACAGCACTGAAGCTTTCTTT
CAWSVDSTEAFF
>TRBV5-6|NA|NA|TRBJ1-5
TGTGCCAGCAGCTTTGGGGCTTTAGGCAATCAGCCCCAGCATTTT
CASSFGALGNQPQHF
>TRBV5-1|NA|NA|TRBJ2-5
TGCGCCAGCAAAGGCGGAGCGAGGGGGCAAGAGACCCAGTACTTC
CASKGGARGQETQYF
>TRBV4-1|NA|TRBD2|TRBJ2-1
TGCGCCAGCAGCCAAGATTACGGGAGGCCTAGCTCCTACAATGAGCAGTTCTTC
CASSQDYGRPSSYNEQFF
>TRBV6-1|NA|NA|TRBJ1-1
TGTGCCAGCCCCACAGGGTTTGGAAACACTGAAGCTTTCTTT
CASPTGFGNTEAFF
>TRBV11-2|NA|NA|TRBJ1-2
TGTGCCAGCAGACCATCCGGGACATTGGGCTACACCTTC
CASRPSGTLGYTF
>TRBV4-3|NA|NA|TRBJ2-2
TGCGCCAGCAGCCAAGATTGGTCCAGGGGCACCGGGGAGCTGTTTTTT
CASSQDWSRGTGELFF
>TRBV18|NA|TRBD1|TRBJ1-5
TGTGCCAGCTCACTCGGGACAGGGGGCGCCAATCAGCCCCAGCATTTT
CASSLGTGGANQPQHF
>TRBV5-4|few|TRBD1|TRBJ1-2
TGTGCCAGCAGCTCTGGAACAGGGGGTTTAGAGGACTATGGCTACACCTTC
CASSSGTGGLEDYGYTF
>TRBV11-2|NA|NA|TRBJ1-2
TGTGCCAGCAGCCAAAGTGGGGCAGTCTATGGCTACACCTTC
CASSQSGAVYGYTF
>TRBV4-3|NA|NA|TRBJ2-1
TGCGCCAGCAGCCAAGGACTAGTCGATGAGCAGTTCTTC
CASSQGLVDEQFF
>TRBV4-3|few|NA|TRBJ1-4
TGCGCCAGCAGTCAAGATACGAGGGGGAATGAAAAACTGTTTTTT
CASSQDTRGNEKLFF
>TRBV6-1|NA|NA|TRBJ1-4
TGTGCCAGCAGTGAAGCGGGGGGGCGTTGGGAAAAACTGTTTTTT
CASSEAGGRWEKLFF
>TRBV27|few|TRBD2|TRBJ2-7
TGTGCCAGCAGTTTTGGTCGGACGCCGCAAATAGCGGGAATCTCCTACGAGCAGTACTTC
CASSFGRTPQIAGISYEQYF
>TRBV18|NA|NA|TRBJ2-5
TGTGCCAGCTCACCGACCGGACAGCCGGAGACCCAGTACTTC
CASSPTGQPETQYF
>TRBV11-3|NA|NA|TRBJ2-5
TGTGCCAGCAGCCGGGGGGCCAGAGGGCAAGAGACCCAGTACTTC
CASSRGARGQETQYF
>TRBV7-9|NA|NA|TRBJ2-3
TGTGCCAGCAGCTCCGGGACTGACACAGATACGCAGTATTTT
CASSSGTDTDTQYF
>TRBV7-2|NA|TRBD1|TRBJ2-3
TGTGCCAGCAGCTTAGGTAGGGGGCCTTTCGGAGATACGCAGTATTTT
CASSLGRGPFGDTQYF